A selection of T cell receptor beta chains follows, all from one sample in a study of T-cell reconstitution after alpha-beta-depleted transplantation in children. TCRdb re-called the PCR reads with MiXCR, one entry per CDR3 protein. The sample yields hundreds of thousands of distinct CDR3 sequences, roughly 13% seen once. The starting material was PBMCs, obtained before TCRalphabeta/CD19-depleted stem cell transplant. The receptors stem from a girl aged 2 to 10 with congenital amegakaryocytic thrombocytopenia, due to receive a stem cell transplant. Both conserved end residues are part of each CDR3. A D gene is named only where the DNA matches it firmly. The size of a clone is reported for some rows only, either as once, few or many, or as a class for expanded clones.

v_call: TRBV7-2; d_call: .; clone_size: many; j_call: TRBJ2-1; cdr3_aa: CASSRRTEEQFF; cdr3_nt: TGTGCCAGCAGCCGTCGCACTGAAGAGCAGTTCTTC
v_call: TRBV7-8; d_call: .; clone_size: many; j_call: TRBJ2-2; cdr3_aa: CASSLEGGGELFF; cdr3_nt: TGTGCCAGCAGCTTAGAAGGGGGCGGGGAGCTGTTTTTT
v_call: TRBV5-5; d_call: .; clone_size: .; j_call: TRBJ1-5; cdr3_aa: CASSNRVSNQPQHF; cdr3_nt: TGTGCCAGCAGCAACAGGGTTAGCAATCAGCCCCAGCATTTT
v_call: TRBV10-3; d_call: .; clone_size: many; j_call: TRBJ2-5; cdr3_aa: CAIQPDPHVETQYF; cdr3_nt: TGTGCCATCCAACCGGACCCTCACGTGGAGACCCAGTACTTC
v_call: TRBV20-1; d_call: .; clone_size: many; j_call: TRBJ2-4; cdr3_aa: CSAKIAKNIQYF; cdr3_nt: TGCAGTGCTAAAATAGCCAAAAACATTCAGTACTTC
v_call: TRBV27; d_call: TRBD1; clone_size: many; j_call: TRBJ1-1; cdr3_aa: CASSYSGTGDFTEAFF; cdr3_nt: TGTGCCAGCAGTTACTCCGGGACAGGGGATTTCACTGAAGCTTTCTTT
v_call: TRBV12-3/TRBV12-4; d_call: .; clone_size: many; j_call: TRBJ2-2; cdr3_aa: CASRPRGGELFF; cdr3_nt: TGTGCCAGCAGGCCCAGGGGCGGGGAGCTGTTTTTT
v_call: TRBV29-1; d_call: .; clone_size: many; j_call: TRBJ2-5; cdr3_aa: CSVETGPQETQYF; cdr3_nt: TGCAGCGTGGAAACAGGGCCCCAAGAGACCCAGTACTTC
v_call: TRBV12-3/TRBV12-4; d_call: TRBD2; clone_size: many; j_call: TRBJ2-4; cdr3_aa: CAGFPRETKNIQYF; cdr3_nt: TGTGCCGGATTTCCGCGGGAGACCAAAAACATTCAGTACTTC
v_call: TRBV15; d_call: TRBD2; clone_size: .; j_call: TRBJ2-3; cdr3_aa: CATSRGTSGMDTQYF; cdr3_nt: TGTGCCACCAGCAGAGGGACTAGTGGAATGGATACGCAGTATTTT
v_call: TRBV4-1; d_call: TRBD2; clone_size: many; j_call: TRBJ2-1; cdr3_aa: CASSQAAGIYNEQFF; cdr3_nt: TGCGCCAGCAGCCAAGCAGCGGGGATCTACAATGAGCAGTTCTTC
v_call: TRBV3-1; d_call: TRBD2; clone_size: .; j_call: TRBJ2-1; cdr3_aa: CASSQDPSGAYNEQFF; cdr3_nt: TGTGCCAGCAGCCAAGACCCTAGCGGGGCCTACAATGAGCAGTTCTTC
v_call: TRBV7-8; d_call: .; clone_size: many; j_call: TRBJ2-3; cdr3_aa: CASSLLMDTQYF; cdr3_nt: TGTGCCAGCAGCCTCCTTATGGATACGCAGTATTTT
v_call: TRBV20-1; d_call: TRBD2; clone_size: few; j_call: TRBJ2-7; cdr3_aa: CSARGFAGGLDEQYF; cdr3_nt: TGCAGTGCGAGAGGTTTTGCGGGAGGGCTGGACGAGCAGTACTTC
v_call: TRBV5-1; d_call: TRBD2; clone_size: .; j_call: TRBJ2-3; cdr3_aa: CASGERTSGRPPDTQYF; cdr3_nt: TGCGCCAGCGGGGAGAGGACTAGCGGGCGGCCTCCAGATACGCAGTATTTT
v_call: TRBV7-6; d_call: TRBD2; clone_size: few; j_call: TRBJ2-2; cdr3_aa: CASSLLTSGRPTGELFF; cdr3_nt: TGTGCCAGCAGCTTATTGACTAGCGGGAGGCCCACCGGGGAGCTGTTTTTT
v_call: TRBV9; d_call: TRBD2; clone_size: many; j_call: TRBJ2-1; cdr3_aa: CASSQREGSYNEQFF; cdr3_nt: TGTGCCAGCAGTCAGCGGGAGGGCTCCTACAATGAGCAGTTCTTC
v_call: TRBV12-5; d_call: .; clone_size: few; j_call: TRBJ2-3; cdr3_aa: CASGSPPYADTQYF; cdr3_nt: TGTGCTAGTGGTTCACCTCCGTACGCAGATACGCAGTATTTT
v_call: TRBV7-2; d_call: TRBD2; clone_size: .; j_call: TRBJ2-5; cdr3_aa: CASSLRFRTSGETQYF; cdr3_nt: TGTGCCAGCAGCTTACGGTTCAGGACTAGTGGGGAGACCCAGTACTTC
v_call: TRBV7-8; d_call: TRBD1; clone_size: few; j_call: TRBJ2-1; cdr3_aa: CASSSTRTGYPKQFF; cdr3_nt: TGTGCCAGCAGCTCGACACGGACAGGCTATCCAAAGCAGTTCTTC
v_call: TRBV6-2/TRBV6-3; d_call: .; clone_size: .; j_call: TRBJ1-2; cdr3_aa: CASREDRNYGYTF; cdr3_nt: TGTGCCAGCAGGGAGGACCGTAACTATGGCTACACCTTC
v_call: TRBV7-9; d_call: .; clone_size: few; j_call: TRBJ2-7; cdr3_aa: CASSSRQGLSSYEQYF; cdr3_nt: TGTGCCAGCAGCTCCCGTCAGGGCCTAAGCTCCTACGAGCAGTACTTC
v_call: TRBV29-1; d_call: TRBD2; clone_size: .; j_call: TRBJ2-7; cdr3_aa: CSVDGGENEQYF; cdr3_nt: TGCAGCGTTGACGGGGGGGAGAACGAGCAGTACTTC
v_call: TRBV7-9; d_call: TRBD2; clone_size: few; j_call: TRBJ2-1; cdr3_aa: CASSPAGGDEQFF; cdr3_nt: TGTGCCAGCAGCCCAGCGGGAGGGGATGAGCAGTTCTTC
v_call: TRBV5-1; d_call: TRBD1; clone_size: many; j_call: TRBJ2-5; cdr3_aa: CASSGNRGQETQYF; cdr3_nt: TGCGCCAGCAGCGGTAACAGGGGACAAGAGACCCAGTACTTC
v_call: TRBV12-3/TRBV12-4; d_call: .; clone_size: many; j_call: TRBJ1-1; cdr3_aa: CASSLYSTEAFF; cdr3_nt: TGTGCCAGCAGTTTATATAGCACTGAAGCTTTCTTT
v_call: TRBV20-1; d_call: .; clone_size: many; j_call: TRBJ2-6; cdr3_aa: CSASNSGANVLTF; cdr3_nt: TGCAGTGCTAGTAATTCCGGGGCCAACGTCCTGACTTTC
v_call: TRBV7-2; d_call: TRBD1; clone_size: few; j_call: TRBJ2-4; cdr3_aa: CASSLTGQRHF; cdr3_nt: TGTGCCAGCAGCTTGACGGGACAGCGGCACTTC
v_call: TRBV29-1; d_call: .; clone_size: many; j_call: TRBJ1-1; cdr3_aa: CSVTLGHNTEAFF; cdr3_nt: TGCAGCGTCACCTTGGGGCATAACACTGAAGCTTTCTTT
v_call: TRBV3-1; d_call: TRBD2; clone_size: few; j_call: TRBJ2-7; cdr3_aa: CASSHKQKGGDERTSGFYEQYF; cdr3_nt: TGTGCCAGCAGCCACAAACAGAAGGGGGGAGATGAGCGGACTAGCGGCTTCTACGAGCAGTACTTC
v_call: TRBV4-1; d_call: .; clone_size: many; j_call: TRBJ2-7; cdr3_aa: CASSQPRASNEQYF; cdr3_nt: TGCGCCAGCAGCCAACCGAGGGCTAGCAACGAGCAGTACTTC
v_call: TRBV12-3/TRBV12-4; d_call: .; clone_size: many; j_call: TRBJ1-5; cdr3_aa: CASRPPGANQPQHF; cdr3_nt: TGTGCCAGCAGGCCTCCAGGGGCAAATCAGCCCCAGCATTTT
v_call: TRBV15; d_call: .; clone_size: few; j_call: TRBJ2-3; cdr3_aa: CATSTEPGTLTDTQYF; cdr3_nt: TGTGCCACCAGCACAGAGCCCGGGACTTTGACAGATACGCAGTATTTT
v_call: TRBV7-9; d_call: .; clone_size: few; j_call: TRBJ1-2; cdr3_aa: CASSLYTSRDGYTF; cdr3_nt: TGTGCCAGCAGCTTATACACCTCACGAGATGGCTACACCTTC
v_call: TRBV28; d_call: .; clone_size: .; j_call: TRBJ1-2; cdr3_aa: CAMGPGQGGGYTF; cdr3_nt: TGTGCCATGGGCCCCGGGCAGGGCGGTGGCTACACCTTC
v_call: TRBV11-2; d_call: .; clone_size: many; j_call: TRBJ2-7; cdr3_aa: CASSPGWGSIYEQYF; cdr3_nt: TGTGCCAGCAGCCCCGGGTGGGGGAGTATCTACGAGCAGTACTTC
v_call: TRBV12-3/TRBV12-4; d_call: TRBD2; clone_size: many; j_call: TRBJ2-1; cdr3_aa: CASRWLAGPNEQFF; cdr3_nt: TGTGCCTCCAGGTGGCTAGCGGGCCCCAATGAGCAGTTCTTC
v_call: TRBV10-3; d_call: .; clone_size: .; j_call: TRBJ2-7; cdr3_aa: CAIRGLGGGDEQYF; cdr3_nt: TGTGCCATCAGGGGCCTAGGGGGTGGGGACGAGCAGTACTTC
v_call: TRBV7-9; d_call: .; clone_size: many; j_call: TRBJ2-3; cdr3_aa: CASNKGTEDTQYF; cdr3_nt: TGTGCCAGCAACAAGGGAACCGAAGATACGCAGTATTTT
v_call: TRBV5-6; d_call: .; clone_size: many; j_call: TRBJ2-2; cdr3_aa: CASSQGPNTGELFF; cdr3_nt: TGTGCCAGCAGCCAGGGACCTAACACCGGGGAGCTGTTTTTT
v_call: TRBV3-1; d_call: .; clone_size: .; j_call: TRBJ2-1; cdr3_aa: CASSQDFPGYNEQFF; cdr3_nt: TGTGCCAGCAGCCAAGATTTCCCTGGCTACAATGAGCAGTTCTTC
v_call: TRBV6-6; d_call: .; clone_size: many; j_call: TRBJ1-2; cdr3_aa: CASSRTHNYGYTF; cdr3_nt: TGTGCCAGCAGCAGAACACATAACTATGGCTACACCTTC
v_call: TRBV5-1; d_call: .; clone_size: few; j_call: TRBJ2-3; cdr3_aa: CASSATRVTDTQYF; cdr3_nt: TGCGCCAGCAGCGCCACCAGGGTCACAGATACGCAGTATTTT
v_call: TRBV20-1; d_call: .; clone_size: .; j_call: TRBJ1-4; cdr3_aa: CSARTGGVEKLFF; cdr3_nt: TGCAGTGCTAGGACGGGGGGCGTTGAAAAACTGTTTTTT
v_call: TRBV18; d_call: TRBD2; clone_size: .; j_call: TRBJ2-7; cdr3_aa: CASSRTSNYEQYF; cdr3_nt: TGTGCCAGCTCAAGGACTAGCAACTACGAGCAGTACTTC